Following are 2 T cell receptor beta chains from one sample sequenced in a study of cytomegalovirus exposure and HLA in healthy donors. PCR involved 60 Vbeta and 13 Jbeta primers. The data were produced by immunoSEQ multiplex PCR, yet TCRdb's version contains in-frame clones alone and is incomplete. The sample shows some 180,000 clones, roughly 8.7% of them seen only once. Sequenced input: PBMCs. Receptors were obtained from a woman aged 25 to 39 in good health and CMV-seropositive.

V usage is TRBV2 and J usage is TRBJ2-1; 11 bases are shared with TRBD1. Germline CDR1 SNHLY, CDR2 FYNNEI. The CDR3 covers 15 residues. The V and J ends lost 6 bases and 6 bases, in that order; junction bases with no gene match: 7. The CDR3 region has the DNA TGTGCCAGCAGCCTCCAAGGGACAGGGGGCAATGAGCAGTTCTTC. Its protein is CASSLQGTGGNEQFF.

This clone was counted between two and nine times. The rearrangement joins TRBV7-6 to TRBJ1-5; D possibly corresponds to TRBD1 (5 bases). The CDR3 length is 16 residues. Trimming cost V 1 base and J 7 bases, with 17 bases left between them. The germline gives CDR1 SGHVS, CDR2 FNYEAQ. CDR3 sequence reads: CASSLGSSGQGQPQHF. The CDR3 DNA reads as TGTGCCAGCAGCTTAGGCTCTTCCGGGCAGGGCCAGCCCCAGCATTTT.